This T cell receptor (beta chain) was identified in a study of blood T cell repertoires in COVID-19. Across the study: Samples representing acute and convalescent COVID-19 were sourced from the United States, Italy and Spain. In each case, the material was cDNA or gDNA derived from T cells, B-cell-depleted T cells, or PBMCs.

How the authors handled the data: From reference gene primer amplification, estimates of nucleated cell counts were derived. Assay: immunoSEQ multiplex PCR; the TCRdb copy retains only in-frame clones and omits some. V and J calls and clone size are those listed in that table; D and trimming were worked out from the DNA. The profile shows around 270,000 clones, around 88% of them singletons. This clonotype was obtained from a man aged 25-45 years with active or convalescent COVID-19. The material sequenced was peripheral blood.

CDR3: CATSDFGTGREYEQYF. The CDR3 DNA is TGTGCCACCAGTGATTTCGGGACAGGGAGGGAATACGAGCAGTACTTC. V and J are TRBV24-1 and TRBJ2-7, with 9 bases matching TRBD1. The germline gives CDR1 KGHDR, CDR2 SFDVKD. With V trimmed by 1 base and J by 4 bases, 7 bases remained unmatched. The CDR3 extends over 16 amino acids.